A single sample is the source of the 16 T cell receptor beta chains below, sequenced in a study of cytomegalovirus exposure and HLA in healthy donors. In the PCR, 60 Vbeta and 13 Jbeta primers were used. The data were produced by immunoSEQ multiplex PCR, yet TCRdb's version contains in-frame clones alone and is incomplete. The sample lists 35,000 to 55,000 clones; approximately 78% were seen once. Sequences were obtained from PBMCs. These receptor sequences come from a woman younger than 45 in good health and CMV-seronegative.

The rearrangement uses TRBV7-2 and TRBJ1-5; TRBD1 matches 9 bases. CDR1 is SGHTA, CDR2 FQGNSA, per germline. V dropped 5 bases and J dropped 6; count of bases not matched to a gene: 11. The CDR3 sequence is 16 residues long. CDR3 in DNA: TGTGCCAGCAGCCCCCCCGGGACAGGGTTAGGTCAGCCCCAGCATTTT. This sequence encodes CASSPPGTGLGQPQHF.

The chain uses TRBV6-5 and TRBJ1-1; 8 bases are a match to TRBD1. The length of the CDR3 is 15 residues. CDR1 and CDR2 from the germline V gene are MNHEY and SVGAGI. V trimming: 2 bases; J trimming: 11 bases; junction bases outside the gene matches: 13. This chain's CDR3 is CASSYLRQGWGGAFF. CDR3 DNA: TGTGCCAGCAGTTACCTGCGACAGGGGTGGGGTGGGGCTTTCTTT.

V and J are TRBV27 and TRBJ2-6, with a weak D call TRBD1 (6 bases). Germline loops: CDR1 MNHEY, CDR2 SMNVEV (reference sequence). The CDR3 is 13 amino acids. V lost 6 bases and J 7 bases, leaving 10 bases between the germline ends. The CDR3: CASRTGLANVLTF. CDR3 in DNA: TGTGCCAGCAGGACAGGCCTCGCCAACGTCCTGACTTTC.

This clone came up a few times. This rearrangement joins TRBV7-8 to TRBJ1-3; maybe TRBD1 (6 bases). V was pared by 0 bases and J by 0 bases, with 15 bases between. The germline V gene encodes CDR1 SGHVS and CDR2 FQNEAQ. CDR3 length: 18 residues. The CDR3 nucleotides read TGTGCCAGCAGCTTAGCTGCCGGACAGAGGAGCTCTGGAAACACCATATATTTT. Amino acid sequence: CASSLAAGQRSSGNTIYF.

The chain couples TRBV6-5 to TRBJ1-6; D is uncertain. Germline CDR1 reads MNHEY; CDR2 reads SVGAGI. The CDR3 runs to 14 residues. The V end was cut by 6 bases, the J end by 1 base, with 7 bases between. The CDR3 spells CASSRGSYNSPLHF. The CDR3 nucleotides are TGTGCCAGCAGCCGAGGGTCCTATAATTCACCCCTCCACTTT.

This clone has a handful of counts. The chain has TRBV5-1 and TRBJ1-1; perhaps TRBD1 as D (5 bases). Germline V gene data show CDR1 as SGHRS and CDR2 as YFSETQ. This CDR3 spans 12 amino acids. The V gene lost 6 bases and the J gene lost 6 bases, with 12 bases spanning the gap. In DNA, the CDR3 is TGCGCCAGCACTACGGGGGAAGCTGAAGCTTTCTTT. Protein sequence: CASTTGEAEAFF.

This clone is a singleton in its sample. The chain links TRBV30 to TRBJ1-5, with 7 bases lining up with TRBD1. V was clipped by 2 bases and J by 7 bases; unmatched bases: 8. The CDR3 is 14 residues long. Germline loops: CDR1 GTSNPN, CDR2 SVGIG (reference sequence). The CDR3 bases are TGTGCCTGGAGTTTCTCAGGGGGTTTCCAGCCCCAGCATTTT. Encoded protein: CAWSFSGGFQPQHF.

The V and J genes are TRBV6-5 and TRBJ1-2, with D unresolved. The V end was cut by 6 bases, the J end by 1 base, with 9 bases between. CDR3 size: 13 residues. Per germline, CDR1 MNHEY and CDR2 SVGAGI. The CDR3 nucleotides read TGTGCCAGCAGCCCCACAGATAACTATGGCTACACCTTC. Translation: CASSPTDNYGYTF.

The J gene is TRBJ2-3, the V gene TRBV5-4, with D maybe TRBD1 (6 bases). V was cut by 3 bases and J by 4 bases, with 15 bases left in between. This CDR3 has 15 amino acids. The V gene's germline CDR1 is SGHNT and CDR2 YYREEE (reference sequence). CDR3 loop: CASSSTGRFPDTQYF. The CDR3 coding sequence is TGTGCCAGCAGCTCAACAGGGCGGTTCCCAGATACGCAGTATTTT.

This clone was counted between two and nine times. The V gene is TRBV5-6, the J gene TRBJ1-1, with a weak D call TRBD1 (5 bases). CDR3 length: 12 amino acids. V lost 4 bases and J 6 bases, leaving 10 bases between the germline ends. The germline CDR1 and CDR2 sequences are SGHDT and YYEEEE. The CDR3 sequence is CASSRGGPEAFF. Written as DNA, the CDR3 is TGTGCCAGCAGCAGGGGCGGACCTGAAGCTTTCTTT.

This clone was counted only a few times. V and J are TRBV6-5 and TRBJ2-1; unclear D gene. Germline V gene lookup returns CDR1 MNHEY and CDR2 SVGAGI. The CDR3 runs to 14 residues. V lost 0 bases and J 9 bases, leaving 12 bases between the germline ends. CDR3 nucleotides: TGTGCCAGCAGTTACTCCTACGATTTGCCTGAGCAGTTCTTC. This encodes CASSYSYDLPEQFF.

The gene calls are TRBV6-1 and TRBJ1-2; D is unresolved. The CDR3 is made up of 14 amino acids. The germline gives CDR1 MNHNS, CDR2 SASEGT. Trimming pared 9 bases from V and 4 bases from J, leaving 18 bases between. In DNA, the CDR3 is TGTGCCAGTATCCCGAGGCTTTTTGCCTATGGCTACACCTTC. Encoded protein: CASIPRLFAYGYTF.

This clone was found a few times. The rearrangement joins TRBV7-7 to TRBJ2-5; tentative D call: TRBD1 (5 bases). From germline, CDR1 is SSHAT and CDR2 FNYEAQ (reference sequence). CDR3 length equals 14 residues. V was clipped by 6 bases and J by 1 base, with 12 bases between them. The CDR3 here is CASSPDRSQETQYF. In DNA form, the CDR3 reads TGTGCCAGCAGTCCTGACAGATCCCAAGAGACCCAGTACTTC.

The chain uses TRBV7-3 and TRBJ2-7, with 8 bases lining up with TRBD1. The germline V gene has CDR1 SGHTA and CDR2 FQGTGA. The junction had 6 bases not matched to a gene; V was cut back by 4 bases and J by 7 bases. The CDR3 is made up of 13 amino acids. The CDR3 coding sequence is TGTGCCAGCAGCTCCGGACAGGGCAGGGAGCAGTACTTC. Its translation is CASSSGQGREQYF. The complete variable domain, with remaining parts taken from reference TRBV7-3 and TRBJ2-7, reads GAGVSQTPSNKVTEKGKYVELRCDPISGHTALYWYRQSLGQGPEFLIYFQGTGAADDSGLPNDRFFAVRPEGSVSTLKIQRTERGDSAVYLCASSSGQGREQYFGPGTRLTVT.

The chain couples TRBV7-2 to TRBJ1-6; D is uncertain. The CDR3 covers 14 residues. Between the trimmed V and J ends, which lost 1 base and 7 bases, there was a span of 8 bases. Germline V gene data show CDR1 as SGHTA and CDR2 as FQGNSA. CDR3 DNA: TGTGCCAGCAGCTTAGTTTACAGAAATTCACCCCTCCACTTT. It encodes CASSLVYRNSPLHF. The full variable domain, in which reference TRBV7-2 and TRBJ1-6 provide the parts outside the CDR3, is GAGVSQSPSNKVTEKGKDVELRCDPISGHTALYWYRQSLGQGLEFLIYFQGNSAPDKSGLPSDRFSAERTGGSVSTLTIQRTQQEDSAVYLCASSLVYRNSPLHFGNGTRLTVT.

DNA for the CDR3: TGTGCCAGCAGACCTAGATTCCTCGGGACTGAAGCTTTCTTT. This sequence encodes CASRPRFLGTEAFF. V is TRBV6-5 and J is TRBJ1-1; D remains ambiguous. Looked up from germline, CDR1 is MNHEY and CDR2 is SVGAGI. V shed 6 bases and J shed 5 bases, with 16 bases lying between them. The CDR3 runs to 14 residues.